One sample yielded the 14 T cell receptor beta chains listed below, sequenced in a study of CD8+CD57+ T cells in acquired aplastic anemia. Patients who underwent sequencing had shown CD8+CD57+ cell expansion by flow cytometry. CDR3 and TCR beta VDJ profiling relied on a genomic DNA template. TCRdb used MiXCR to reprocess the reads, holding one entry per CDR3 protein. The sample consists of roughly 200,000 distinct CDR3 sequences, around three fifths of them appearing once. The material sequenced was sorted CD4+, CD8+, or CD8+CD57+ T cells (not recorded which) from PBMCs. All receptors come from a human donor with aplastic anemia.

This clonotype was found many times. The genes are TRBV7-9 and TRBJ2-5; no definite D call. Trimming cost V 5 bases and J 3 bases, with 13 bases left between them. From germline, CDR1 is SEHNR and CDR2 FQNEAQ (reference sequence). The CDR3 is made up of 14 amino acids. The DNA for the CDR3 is TGTGCCAGCAGCCCGACCTGGCCGAAAGAGACCCAGTACTTC. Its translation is CASSPTWPKETQYF.

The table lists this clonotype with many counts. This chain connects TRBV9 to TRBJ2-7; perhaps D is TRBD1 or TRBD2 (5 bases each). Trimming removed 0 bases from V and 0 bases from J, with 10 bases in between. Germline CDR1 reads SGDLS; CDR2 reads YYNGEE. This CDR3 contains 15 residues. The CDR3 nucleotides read TGTGCCAGCAGCGTAGGAGGGGCCCCCTCCTACGAGCAGTACTTC. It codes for CASSVGGAPSYEQYF.

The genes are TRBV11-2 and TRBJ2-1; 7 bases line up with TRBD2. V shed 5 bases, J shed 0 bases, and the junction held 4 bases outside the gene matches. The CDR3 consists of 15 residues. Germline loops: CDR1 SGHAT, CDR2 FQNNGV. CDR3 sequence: CASSVSSGSYNEQFF. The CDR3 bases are TGTGCCAGCAGCGTCTCTAGCGGCTCCTACAATGAGCAGTTCTTC.

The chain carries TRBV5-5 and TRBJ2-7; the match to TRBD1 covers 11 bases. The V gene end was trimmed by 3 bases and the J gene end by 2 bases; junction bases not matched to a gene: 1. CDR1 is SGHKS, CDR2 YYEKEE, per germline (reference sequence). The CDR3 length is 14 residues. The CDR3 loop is CASSWDRGAYEQYF. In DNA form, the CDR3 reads TGTGCCAGCAGCTGGGACAGGGGGGCCTACGAGCAGTACTTC. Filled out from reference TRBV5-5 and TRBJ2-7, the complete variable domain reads DAGVTQSPTHLIKTRGQQVTLRCSPISGHKSVSWYQQVLGQGPQFIFQYYEKEERGRGNFPDRFSARQFPNYSSELNVNALLLGDSALYLCASSWDRGAYEQYFGPGTRLTVT.

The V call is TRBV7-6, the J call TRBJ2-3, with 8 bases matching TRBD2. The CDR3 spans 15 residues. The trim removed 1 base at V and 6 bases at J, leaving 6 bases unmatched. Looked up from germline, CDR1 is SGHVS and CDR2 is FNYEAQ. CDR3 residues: CASSLGAGAGDTQYF. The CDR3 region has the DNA TGTGCCAGCAGCTTAGGAGCGGGGGCAGGGGATACGCAGTATTTT.

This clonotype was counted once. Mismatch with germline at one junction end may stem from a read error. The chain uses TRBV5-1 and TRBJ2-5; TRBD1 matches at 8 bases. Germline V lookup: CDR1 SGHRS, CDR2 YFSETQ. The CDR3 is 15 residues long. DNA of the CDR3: TGTGCCAGCAGCCATGGACAGGGCATCCAAGAGACCCAGGACTTC. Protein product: CASSHGQGIQETQDF.

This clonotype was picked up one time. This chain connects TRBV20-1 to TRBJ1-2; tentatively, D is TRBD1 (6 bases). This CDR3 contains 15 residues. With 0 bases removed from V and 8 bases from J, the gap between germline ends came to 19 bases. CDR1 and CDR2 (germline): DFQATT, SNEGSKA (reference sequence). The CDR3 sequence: CSARDGGGRITGYTF. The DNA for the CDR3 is TGCAGTGCTAGAGATGGGGGCGGGAGGATTACGGGCTACACCTTC.

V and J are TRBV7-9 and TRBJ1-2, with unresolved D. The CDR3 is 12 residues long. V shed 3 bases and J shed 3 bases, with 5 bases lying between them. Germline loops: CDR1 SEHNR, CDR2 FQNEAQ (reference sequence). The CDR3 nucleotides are TGTGCCAGCAGCTTTTCGGACTATGGCTACACCTTC. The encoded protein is CASSFSDYGYTF. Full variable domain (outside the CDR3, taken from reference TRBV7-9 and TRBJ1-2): DTGVSQNPRHKITKRGQNVTFRCDPISEHNRLYWYRQTLGQGPEFLTYFQNEAQLEKSRLLSDRFSAERPKGSFSTLEIQRTEQGDSAMYLCASSFSDYGYTFGSGTRLTVV.

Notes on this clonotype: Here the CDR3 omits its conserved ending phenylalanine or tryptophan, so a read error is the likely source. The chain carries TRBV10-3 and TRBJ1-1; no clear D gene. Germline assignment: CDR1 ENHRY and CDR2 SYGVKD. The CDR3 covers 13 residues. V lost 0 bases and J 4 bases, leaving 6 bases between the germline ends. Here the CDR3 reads CAISESVSTEAFS. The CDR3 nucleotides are TGTGCCATCAGTGAGTCGGTTTCCACTGAAGCTTTCTCT.

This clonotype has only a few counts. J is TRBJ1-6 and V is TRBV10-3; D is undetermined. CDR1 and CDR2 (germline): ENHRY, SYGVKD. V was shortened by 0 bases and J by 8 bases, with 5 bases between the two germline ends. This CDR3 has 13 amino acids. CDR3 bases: TGTGCCATCAGTGAGTCGACGGATTCACCCCTCCACTTT. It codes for CAISESTDSPLHF.

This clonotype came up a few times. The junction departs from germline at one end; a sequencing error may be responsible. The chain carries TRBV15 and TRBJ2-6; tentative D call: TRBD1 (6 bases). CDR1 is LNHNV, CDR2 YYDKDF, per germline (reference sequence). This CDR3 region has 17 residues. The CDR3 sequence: CATSRDRLGAGANVLTF. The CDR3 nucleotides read TGTGCCACCAGCAGAGATAGATTGGGGGCAGGGGCCAACGTTCTGACTTTC. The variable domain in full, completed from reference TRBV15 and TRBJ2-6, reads DAMVIQNPRYQVTQFGKPVTLSCSQTLNHNVMYWYQQKSSQAPKLLFHYYDKDFNNEADTPDNFQSRRPNTSFCFLDIRSPGLGDTAMYLCATSRDRLGAGANVLTFGAGSRLTVL.

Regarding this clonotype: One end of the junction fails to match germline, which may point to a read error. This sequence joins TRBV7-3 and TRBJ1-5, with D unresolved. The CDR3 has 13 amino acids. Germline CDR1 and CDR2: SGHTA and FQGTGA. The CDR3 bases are TGTGCCAGCAGCTTAACATCTGGTCAGCTCCAGCATTTT. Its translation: CASSLTSGQLQHF.

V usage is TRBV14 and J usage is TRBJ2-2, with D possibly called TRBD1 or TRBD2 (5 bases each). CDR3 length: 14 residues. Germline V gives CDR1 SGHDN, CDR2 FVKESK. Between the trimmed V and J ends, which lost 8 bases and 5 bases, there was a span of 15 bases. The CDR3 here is CASRKGRLTGELFF. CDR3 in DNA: TGTGCCAGCCGAAAGGGACGTCTGACCGGGGAGCTGTTTTTT.

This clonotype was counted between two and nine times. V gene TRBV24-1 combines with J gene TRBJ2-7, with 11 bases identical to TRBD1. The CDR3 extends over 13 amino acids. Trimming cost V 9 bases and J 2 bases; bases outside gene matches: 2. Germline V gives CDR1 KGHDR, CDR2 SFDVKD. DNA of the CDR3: TGTGCCACCGGGACAGGGGGGGCCTACGAGCAGTACTTC. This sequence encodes CATGTGGAYEQYF.